What follows describes a single TCR beta chain. Here immunoSEQ multiplex PCR was the method, and the copy in TCRdb shows in-frame clones only, minus some. The profile shows roughly 150,000 clones, around 91% of them singletons. The data originate from a study of T cell responses to AZD1222 COVID-19 vaccine. CDR3 size: 16 residues. V lost 4 bases to trimming and J lost 6 bases; unmatched junction nucleotides: 12. Germline CDR1 LNHDA, CDR2 SQIVND (reference sequence). The sequences come from peripheral blood, collected 28 days after the second AZD1222 dose. The clonotype was recovered from an adult who received the AZD1222 COVID-19 vaccine. The rearrangement uses TRBV19 and TRBJ1-1; the match to TRBD1 covers 9 bases. As DNA, the CDR3 is TGTGCCAGTAGTACTCGGCCGGGACAGGGAGCGTCTGAAGCTTTCTTT. Encoded protein: CASSTRPGQGASEAFF.